Below are 32 T cell receptor beta chains sequenced from a single sample in a study of vaccination effects on CD4 cells after COVID-19. Their specific antigens are unknown. Libraries were prepared by immunoSEQ multiplex PCR; TCRdb keeps only in-frame clonotypes and omits some of them. Of 77,000 or so clones listed, around 78% are singletons. Prior to sequencing, the ViraFEST assay stimulated PBMC with viral peptide pools, which expanded the antigen-specific CD4+ T cells. An approximately nine-day culture period preceded the isolation of CD4+ T cells. Nucleocapsid antibodies were negative in the vaccine recipients, who had never had SARS-CoV-2 infection. The material was CD4+ T cells from PBMCs cultured with SARS-CoV-2 spike peptides, obtained before COVID-19 vaccination. These receptors came from a human donor who received a COVID-19 vaccine.

This clone was seen a few times. V usage is TRBV7-2 and J usage is TRBJ1-1; 9 bases fit TRBD1. J gave up 3 bases and V 0 bases, and 2 bases lay outside the gene matches. The germline gives CDR1 SGHTA, CDR2 FQGNSA. The CDR3 spans 15 residues. The CDR3 nucleotides are TGTGCCAGCAGCTTAGCCGGGACAGGGTACACTGAAGCTTTCTTT. Encoded protein: CASSLAGTGYTEAFF.

The J gene is TRBJ2-3, the V gene TRBV9; TRBD2 matches at 10 bases. This CDR3 comprises 17 residues. Germline CDR1 SGDLS, CDR2 YYNGEE. Trimming cost V 0 bases and J 0 bases; bases outside gene matches: 4. DNA of the CDR3: TGTGCCAGCAGCGTAGGGATAGCGGGGGGTAGCACAGATACGCAGTATTTT. This sequence encodes CASSVGIAGGSTDTQYF.

The chain recombines TRBV10-3 with TRBJ1-1; no clear D. The germline gives CDR1 ENHRY, CDR2 SYGVKD. This CDR3 region has 15 residues. The germline V and J ends were trimmed by 4 bases and 1 base, with 13 bases remaining between them. CDR3 coding DNA: TGTGCCATCAGTGGGCGGTACGCCGCGAACACTGAAGCTTTCTTT. It encodes CAISGRYAANTEAFF.

The rearrangement uses TRBV18 and TRBJ1-1, with TRBD1 matching 9 bases. The trim removed 5 bases at V and 1 base at J, leaving 8 bases unmatched. Germline V lookup: CDR1 KGHSH, CDR2 LQKENI. The CDR3 contains 16 residues. The CDR3, as DNA: TGTGCCAGCTCAGCATACTACAGGGGGCCGAACACTGAAGCTTTCTTT. As protein: CASSAYYRGPNTEAFF.

This clone was counted at least ten times. The rearrangement links TRBV5-1 to TRBJ1-2; TRBD1 matches 8 bases. V shed 4 bases and J 4 bases; nucleotides not matched to a gene: 3. Germline V gene data show CDR1 as SGHRS and CDR2 as YFSETQ. The CDR3 loop spans 13 amino acids. This chain's CDR3 is CASSTGQGYGYTF. In DNA form, the CDR3 reads TGCGCCAGCAGCACCGGACAGGGCTATGGCTACACCTTC.

The V call is TRBV6-6, the J call TRBJ1-5; perhaps TRBD1 as D (6 bases). The CDR3 runs 12 residues. The V gene lost 6 bases and the J gene lost 5 bases, with 8 bases spanning the gap. CDR1 and CDR2 from the germline V gene are MNHNY and SVGAGI (reference sequence). The chain's CDR3 is CASRQGDQPQHF. In nucleotides, the CDR3 is TGTGCCAGCAGACAGGGCGATCAGCCCCAGCATTTT.

This clone was picked up a small number of times. This chain links TRBV2 with TRBJ1-1, with 10 bases matching TRBD1. CDR3 length: 14 residues. After removal of 6 bases from V and 5 bases from J, the junction contained 6 bases not matched to a gene. Germline values: CDR1 SNHLY, CDR2 FYNNEI. The CDR3 reads CASSVRTGGTEAFF. The CDR3 DNA sequence: TGTGCCAGCAGCGTTAGGACAGGGGGGACTGAAGCTTTCTTT.

This sequence joins TRBV7-9 and TRBJ2-7; the D gene could be TRBD1 or TRBD2 (5 bases each). V gave up 2 bases and J gave up 4 bases, with 15 bases separating them. Germline V gives CDR1 SEHNR, CDR2 FQNEAQ (reference sequence). The CDR3 is made up of 15 amino acids. The CDR3 sequence: CASSLKHGREYEQYV. The CDR3 DNA reads as TGTGCCAGCAGCTTAAAGCACGGCAGGGAGTACGAGCAGTACGTC.

V gene TRBV5-4 combines with J gene TRBJ2-3, with D possibly matching TRBD1 (6 bases). Trimming stripped 0 bases from V and 1 base from J, with 12 bases between. The CDR3 consists of 16 residues. Germline loops: CDR1 SGHNT, CDR2 YYREEE (reference sequence). The chain's CDR3 is CASSLASNRGTDTQYF. The CDR3 DNA follows: TGTGCCAGCAGCTTGGCCTCTAACAGGGGCACAGATACGCAGTATTTT.

The J gene is TRBJ2-1, the V gene TRBV7-3; 7 bases agree with TRBD1. Looked up from germline, CDR1 is SGHTA and CDR2 is FQGTGA. Trimming cost V 3 bases and J 4 bases; bases outside gene matches: 6. This CDR3 spans 15 amino acids. CDR3: CASSFSGTDYNEQFF. The CDR3 DNA follows: TGTGCCAGCAGCTTCTCCGGGACAGATTACAATGAGCAGTTCTTC.

V usage is TRBV11-3 and J usage is TRBJ1-1; D gene ambiguous. CDR1 SGHNT and CDR2 YENEEA come from the germline V gene. The CDR3 length is 13 residues. The V end was cut by 4 bases, the J end by 5 bases, with 11 bases between. DNA for the CDR3: TGTGCCAGCAGCTATACGGCGGGAACTGAAGCTTTCTTT. Residues: CASSYTAGTEAFF.

This chain links TRBV19 with TRBJ1-2, with D hard to call. Germline CDR1 reads LNHDA; CDR2 reads SQIVND (reference sequence). The CDR3 covers 16 residues. Between the trimmed V and J ends, which lost 2 bases and 4 bases, there was a span of 17 bases. The DNA for the CDR3 is TGTGCCAGTAGTATAAACGGGCAGGCCGTCTTCTATGGCTACACCTTC. It specifies CASSINGQAVFYGYTF.

The rearrangement uses TRBV18 and TRBJ1-2; D may be TRBD1 (5 bases). The CDR3 is made up of 13 amino acids. Germline loops: CDR1 KGHSH, CDR2 LQKENI. V lost 6 bases and J 7 bases, leaving 15 bases between the germline ends. The CDR3 here is CASSPAGRGGYTF. CDR3 bases: TGTGCCAGCTCTCCCGCGGGGCGGGGTGGCTACACCTTC.

The V call is TRBV18, the J call TRBJ1-5; D may be TRBD1 (6 bases). CDR1 is KGHSH and CDR2 is LQKENI in the germline V gene. CDR3 length equals 13 residues. The V gene lost 6 bases and the J gene lost 1 base, with 7 bases spanning the gap. The CDR3, as DNA: TGTGCCAGCTCCGGACAGAGCAATCAGCCCCAGCATTTT. Translated: CASSGQSNQPQHF.

This clone was found a few times. The chain recombines TRBV27 with TRBJ1-2; D uncertain. The germline V gene encodes CDR1 MNHEY and CDR2 SMNVEV (reference sequence). Trimming took off 2 bases at V and 6 bases at J, with 10 bases between the two ends. CDR3 length equals 13 residues. In nucleotides, the CDR3 is TGTGCCAGCAGTTTAAGACCGAATGATGGCTACACCTTC. This encodes CASSLRPNDGYTF.

The genes are TRBV18 and TRBJ2-1; D gene uncertain. The CDR3 loop spans 16 amino acids. V dropped 2 bases and J dropped 0 bases, with 11 bases sitting between them. CDR1 is KGHSH, CDR2 LQKENI, per germline. The CDR3 region is CASSPYSTSSYNEQFF. CDR3 DNA: TGTGCCAGCTCACCATATAGCACGAGCTCCTACAATGAGCAGTTCTTC.

The chain has TRBV18 and TRBJ1-1; 7 bases match TRBD1. The V and J ends lost 2 bases and 4 bases, in that order; junction bases with no gene match: 7. CDR1 is KGHSH, CDR2 LQKENI, per germline. This CDR3 is built from 15 residues. CDR3 in amino acids: CASSPASRGGTEAFF. The CDR3 nucleotides read TGTGCCAGCTCACCAGCGAGCAGGGGGGGCACTGAAGCTTTCTTT.

Only a few counts were recorded for this clone. The gene calls are TRBV5-4 and TRBJ1-4; weak D call: TRBD1 (6 bases). Between the trimmed V and J ends, which lost 2 bases and 7 bases, there was a span of 12 bases. CDR1 is SGHNT and CDR2 is YYREEE in the germline V gene (reference sequence). CDR3 length: 14 residues. The CDR3 bases are TGTGCCAGCAGCTTAGGGACAACGATTGAAAAACTGTTTTTT. This sequence encodes CASSLGTTIEKLFF.

The rearrangement uses TRBV19 and TRBJ1-5, with 8 nucleotides matching TRBD1. Germline CDR1 is LNHDA and CDR2 is SQIVND (reference sequence). Trimming at V came to 7 bases and at J to 2 bases, leaving 7 bases not matched to a gene. The CDR3 runs to 15 residues. The CDR3 coding sequence is TGTGCCAGTATCAGTCAGGGGGCAGGCAATCAGCCCCAGCATTTT. Translation: CASISQGAGNQPQHF. The full variable domain, with the rest looked up from reference TRBV19 and TRBJ1-5, is DGGITQSPKYLFRKEGQNVTLSCEQNLNHDAMYWYRQDPGQGLRLIYYSQIVNDFQKGDIAEGYSVSREKKESFPLTVTSAQKNPTAFYLCASISQGAGNQPQHFGDGTRLSIL.

The gene calls are TRBV5-1 and TRBJ1-6, with TRBD1 as a possible D gene (5 bases). Trimming removed 0 bases from V and 10 bases from J, with 14 bases in between. Germline V lookup: CDR1 SGHRS, CDR2 YFSETQ. The CDR3 is 15 residues long. This CDR3 is CASSLVGLERSPLHF. The CDR3 coding sequence is TGCGCCAGCAGCTTGGTGGGGCTTGAACGATCACCCCTCCACTTT. The full variable domain, its missing parts supplied by reference TRBV5-1 and TRBJ1-6, is KAGVTQTPRYLIKTRGQQVTLSCSPISGHRSVSWYQQTPGQGLQFLFEYFSETQRNKGNFPGRFSGRQFSNSRSEMNVSTLELGDSALYLCASSLVGLERSPLHFGNGTRLTVT.

CDR3 loop: CASSQAGGGSYEQYV. The CDR3 bases are TGCGCCAGCAGTCAAGCGGGGGGGGGATCCTACGAGCAGTACGTC. The chain employs TRBV23-1 and TRBJ2-7; 9 bases fit TRBD2. TRBV23-1 is identified as an open reading frame with a role that is uncertain. Germline trimming cut 2 bases from V and 1 base from J; bases unmatched to any gene: 3. This CDR3 comprises 15 residues.

This chain uses TRBV12-3 or TRBV12-4 with TRBJ1-2; D not resolved. Trimming stripped 1 base from V and 7 bases from J, with 10 bases between. The CDR3 sequence is 13 residues long. The CDR3 is CASSLGSMGGYTF. DNA for the CDR3: TGTGCCAGCAGTTTAGGGTCTATGGGTGGCTACACCTTC.

There are a few counts of this clone. The chain recombines TRBV28 with TRBJ2-7; D perhaps matches TRBD1 (7 bases). Trimming took 6 bases from V and 1 from J, leaving 13 bases between them. Per germline, CDR1 MDHEN and CDR2 SYDVKM. This CDR3 spans 14 amino acids. As DNA, the CDR3 is TGTGCCAGCAGCCGCGGGACAGCATCCTACGAGCAGTACGTC. Translating gives CASSRGTASYEQYV.

The chain links TRBV12-3 or TRBV12-4 to TRBJ1-2; 7 positions agree with TRBD1. This CDR3 is built from 13 residues. J was trimmed by 5 bases and V by 4 bases; bases with no gene match: 4. CDR3 in amino acids: CASSSGTAYGYTF. CDR3 DNA: TGTGCCAGCAGTTCCGGGACAGCGTATGGCTACACCTTC.

Comment on this clone: Its ends do not fully match the called genes, so a read error is possible. This sequence joins TRBV24-1 and TRBJ2-5; D unresolved. The CDR3 runs to 13 residues. Germline CDR1 reads KGHDR; CDR2 reads SFDVKD. The CDR3: CVTSDWVSETQYF. Written as DNA, the CDR3 is TGTGTCACCAGTGACTGGGTCTCAGAGACCCAGTACTTC.

V gene TRBV5-1 combines with J gene TRBJ2-4; 8 bases are a match to TRBD1. V was pared by 5 bases and J by 6 bases, with 7 bases of the junction left unmatched. The length of the CDR3 is 14 residues. The germline V gene encodes CDR1 SGHRS and CDR2 YFSETQ. The CDR3 here is CASSIQGDGNIQYF. Here the CDR3 DNA reads TGCGCCAGCAGTATACAGGGGGACGGAAACATTCAGTACTTC.

The chain employs TRBV4-1 and TRBJ1-3; D perhaps matches TRBD1 (5 bases). V dropped 0 bases and J dropped 7 bases, with 16 bases sitting between them. This CDR3 contains 16 residues. The V gene's germline CDR1 is MGHRA and CDR2 YSYEKL. The CDR3 DNA reads TGCGCCAGCAGCCAAGAGTCAGGGAGGTTCAAGAACACCATATATTTT. Amino acids: CASSQESGRFKNTIYF.

This clone appeared a single time. V is TRBV5-1 and J is TRBJ2-2, with D perhaps matching TRBD2 (6 bases). Germline V lookup: CDR1 SGHRS, CDR2 YFSETQ. Trimming took off 6 bases at V and 1 base at J, with 16 bases between the two ends. CDR3 length: 16 residues. The CDR3 DNA reads TGCGCCAGCAACAATGAAGCGGGTATGAACACCGGGGAGCTGTTTTTT. Protein: CASNNEAGMNTGELFF.

This sequence joins TRBV5-1 and TRBJ2-1; D remains ambiguous. This CDR3 is 13 amino acids long. Per germline, CDR1 SGHRS and CDR2 YFSETQ. V was pared by 2 bases and J by 7 bases, with 10 bases between. The CDR3 sequence is CASSFGPSNEQFF. The CDR3, as DNA: TGCGCCAGCAGCTTCGGACCTTCAAATGAGCAGTTCTTC. Supplemented by reference TRBV5-1 and TRBJ2-1, the full variable domain reads KAGVTQTPRYLIKTRGQQVTLSCSPISGHRSVSWYQQTPGQGLQFLFEYFSETQRNKGNFPGRFSGRQFSNSRSEMNVSTLELGDSALYLCASSFGPSNEQFFGPGTRLTVL.

This chain connects TRBV6-2 or TRBV6-3 to TRBJ1-5, with TRBD1 matching over 7 bases. V dropped 5 bases and J dropped 6; count of bases not matched to a gene: 4. The length of the CDR3 is 13 residues. Germline V CDR1 and CDR2: MNHEY, SVGEGT. CDR3 protein: CASSRQGGQPQHF. Written as DNA, the CDR3 is TGTGCCAGCAGTCGACAGGGAGGTCAGCCCCAGCATTTT.

The chain couples TRBV6-2 or TRBV6-3 to TRBJ2-2; TRBD1 matches 9 bases. Germline V gives CDR1 MNHEY, CDR2 SVGEGT. This CDR3 contains 17 residues. With V trimmed by 0 bases and J by 6 bases, 8 bases remained unmatched. This CDR3 is CASSYSSGTGIAGELFF. CDR3 in DNA: TGTGCCAGCAGTTACTCGTCCGGGACAGGGATCGCCGGGGAGCTGTTTTTT.

CDR3 amino acids: CASSQGDEGSPLHF. The DNA of the CDR3 is TGTGCCAGCAGCCAAGGGGACGAGGGGTCACCCCTCCACTTT. V is TRBV3-1 (or the pseudogene TRBV3-2) and J is TRBJ1-6; D is perhaps TRBD1 (5 bases). The CDR3 is 14 residues long. Germline V gives CDR1 LGHDT, CDR2 YNNKEL (reference sequence). V lost 1 base and J 10 bases, leaving 11 bases between the germline ends.